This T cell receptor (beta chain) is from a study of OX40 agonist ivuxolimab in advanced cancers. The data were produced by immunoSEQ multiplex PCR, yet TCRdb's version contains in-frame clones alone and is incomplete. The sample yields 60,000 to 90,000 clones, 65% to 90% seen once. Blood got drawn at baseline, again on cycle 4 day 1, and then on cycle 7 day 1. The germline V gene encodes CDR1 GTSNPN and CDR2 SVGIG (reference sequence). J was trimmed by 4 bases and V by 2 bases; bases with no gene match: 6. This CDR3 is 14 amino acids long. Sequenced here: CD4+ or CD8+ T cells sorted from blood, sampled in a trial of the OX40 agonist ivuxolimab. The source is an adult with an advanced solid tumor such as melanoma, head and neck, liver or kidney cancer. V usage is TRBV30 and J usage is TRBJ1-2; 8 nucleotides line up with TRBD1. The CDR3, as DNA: TGTGCCTGGAGTCCCGGGACAGGTTTCTATGGCTACACCTTC. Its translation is CAWSPGTGFYGYTF. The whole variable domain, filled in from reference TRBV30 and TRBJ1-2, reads SQTIHQWPATLVQPVGSPLSLECTVEGTSNPNLYWYRQAAGRGLQLLFYSVGIGQISSEVPQNLSASRPQDRQFILSSKKLLLSDSGFYLCAWSPGTGFYGYTFGSGTRLTVV.